This TCR beta chain appears in the sequencing data of a study of cytomegalovirus exposure and HLA in healthy donors. As regards this clone: Its antigen is as yet unknown.

This CDR3 has 16 amino acids. From germline, CDR1 is MNHEY and CDR2 SVGAGI. The V end was cut by 0 bases, the J end by 0 bases, with 8 bases between. Generated by immunoSEQ multiplex PCR, the TCRdb table keeps only in-frame clones and is missing some. Seen here are some 88,000 clones, around 96% observed once, and the top ten hold more than 0.65%. Findings and caveats of the study: Cytomegalovirus association was assigned to about 150 TCR beta chains.

The gene calls are TRBV6-5 and TRBJ2-2; D might be TRBD2 (6 bases). Material for sequencing was PBMCs. The receptor comes from a man between 18 and 35 years old in good health and CMV-seronegative. CDR3 residues: CASSYSGGTNTGELFF. DNA for the CDR3: TGTGCCAGCAGTTACTCGGGCGGGACGAACACCGGGGAGCTGTTTTTT.